Shown below are 17 T cell receptor beta chains from a single sample sequenced in a study of control samples from healthy donors and cancer patients. Using immunoSEQ multiplex PCR, the repertoire was profiled, and TCRdb retains in-frame clones only, with some absent. Here the sample spans tens of thousands of clones, about 88% being singletons. Sequencing was performed on PBMCs. These receptors were collected from a man aged 50 or older with head and neck cancer.

This chain links TRBV28 with TRBJ2-2, with a tentative D call TRBD2 (5 bases). CDR1 is MDHEN, CDR2 SYDVKM, per germline. V was pared by 4 bases and J by 6 bases, with 18 bases between. CDR3 length: 16 residues. The DNA of the CDR3 is TGTGCCAGCAGTTCACCGGGAATTCTTTCACCCGGGGAGCTGTTTTTT. This gives the protein CASSSPGILSPGELFF.

This clone came up once. V gene TRBV28 combines with J gene TRBJ2-7; 12 positions match TRBD2. Trimming removed 7 bases from V and 3 bases from J; junction bases left unmatched: 4. The germline V gene encodes CDR1 MDHEN and CDR2 SYDVKM. This CDR3 has 14 amino acids. The CDR3 nucleotides read TGTGCCAGCAAGCGACTAGCGGGGGTCTACGAGCAGTACTTC. As protein: CASKRLAGVYEQYF.

The chain is built from TRBV5-5 and TRBJ1-3; TRBD1 is a possible D gene (6 bases). V lost 1 base and J 4 bases, leaving 12 bases between the germline ends. Germline V gives CDR1 SGHKS, CDR2 YYEKEE (reference sequence). This CDR3 contains 15 residues. The CDR3 is CASSLFAGDGNTIYF. The CDR3 DNA follows: TGTGCCAGCAGCTTGTTCGCAGGGGACGGAAACACCATATATTTT.

The genes are TRBV14 and TRBJ1-4, with D possibly TRBD1 on 5 matching bases. Germline assignment: CDR1 SGHDN and CDR2 FVKESK. This CDR3 contains 14 residues. Trimming removed 6 bases from V and 8 bases from J, with 16 bases in between. CDR3: CASREGAGQEKLFF. The CDR3, as DNA: TGTGCCAGCAGGGAGGGCGCAGGGCAAGAAAAACTGTTTTTT.

The chain recombines TRBV7-9 with TRBJ2-7; no clear D. CDR3 length: 11 amino acids. Germline CDR1 reads SEHNR; CDR2 reads FQNEAQ (reference sequence). V lost 5 bases and J 6 bases, leaving 8 bases between the germline ends. CDR3 residues: CASSKHSEQYF. In nucleotides, the CDR3 is TGTGCCAGCAGCAAACATAGCGAGCAGTACTTC.

The chain carries TRBV7-8 and TRBJ1-1; possible D gene TRBD1, 5 bases. CDR3 length: 12 amino acids. V was shortened by 1 base and J by 8 bases, with 8 bases between the two germline ends. Per the germline V gene, CDR1 is SGHVS and CDR2 is FQNEAQ. CDR3 coding DNA: TGTGCCAGCAGCTTAGGTCGGGGCGAAGCTTTCTTT. Protein: CASSLGRGEAFF.

The J gene is TRBJ1-2, the V gene TRBV7-8; D is perhaps TRBD1 (6 bases). The CDR3 runs 15 residues. V shed 5 bases and J shed 0 bases, with 13 bases lying between them. The germline V gene has CDR1 SGHVS and CDR2 FQNEAQ. The CDR3 sequence: CASSDRRTTNYGYTF. The DNA for the CDR3 is TGTGCCAGCAGCGACAGGCGAACTACTAACTATGGCTACACCTTC.

This rearrangement joins TRBV3-1 (or the pseudogene TRBV3-2) to TRBJ2-7; TRBD1 matches 10 bases. J was trimmed by 6 bases and V by 2 bases; bases with no gene match: 13. The CDR3 loop spans 17 amino acids. Germline V gene data show CDR1 as LGHDT and CDR2 as YNNKEL (reference sequence). As DNA, the CDR3 is TGTGCCAGCAGCCAACCATTTCCGGGACAGGGGTCCGCCGAGCAGTACTTC. It specifies CASSQPFPGQGSAEQYF.

This chain joins TRBV10-3 and TRBJ2-2; 11 nucleotides match TRBD2. The junction had 8 bases not matched to a gene; V was cut back by 5 bases and J by 0 bases. This CDR3 has 18 residues. CDR1 and CDR2 from the germline V gene are ENHRY and SYGVKD. CDR3 sequence: CAISLWGTSGTNTGELFF. As DNA, the CDR3 is TGTGCCATCAGTCTGTGGGGGACTAGCGGTACGAACACCGGGGAGCTGTTTTTT.

V and J are TRBV6-2 or TRBV6-3 and TRBJ2-7; D is tentatively TRBD1 or TRBD2 (5 bases each). Germline lookup yields CDR1 MNHEY and CDR2 SVGEGT. V dropped 6 bases and J dropped 2 bases, with 14 bases sitting between them. This CDR3 spans 14 amino acids. CDR3 DNA sequence: TGTGCCAGCAGCTCCTGGGACGGGACCTACGAGCAGTACTTC. As protein: CASSSWDGTYEQYF.

This chain connects TRBV28 to TRBJ2-2, with D possibly being TRBD2 (6 bases). CDR3 length equals 19 residues. With 1 base removed from V and 2 bases from J, the gap between germline ends came to 20 bases. CDR1 is MDHEN, CDR2 SYDVKM, per germline. CDR3 coding DNA: TGTGCCAGCAGTTTATTTTTCCGGGCGGGAATACCAAACACCGGGGAGCTGTTTTTT. Amino acid sequence: CASSLFFRAGIPNTGELFF.

The rearrangement joins TRBV4-1 to TRBJ2-5, with a possible D match to TRBD2 (5 bases). Germline V gives CDR1 MGHRA, CDR2 YSYEKL. Trimming took 1 base from V and 1 from J, leaving 10 bases between them. The CDR3 extends over 15 amino acids. The CDR3: CASSQVARAQETQYF. The CDR3 bases are TGCGCCAGCAGCCAAGTCGCGAGGGCCCAAGAGACCCAGTACTTC.

This chain joins TRBV7-3 and TRBJ2-7; D is ambiguous. Germline V gene data show CDR1 as SGHTA and CDR2 as FQGTGA. The CDR3 totals 13 residues. The ends were cut back, 2 bases at V and 3 bases at J, with 8 bases in the middle. The CDR3, as DNA: TGTGCCAGCAGCTTAGGTCCAGACTACGAGCAGTACTTC. It is translated as CASSLGPDYEQYF.

This clone was seen just once. This chain uses TRBV5-1 with TRBJ2-1, with TRBD2 matching 14 bases. The CDR3 contains 17 residues. CDR1 is SGHRS, CDR2 YFSETQ, per germline. The V gene end was trimmed by 2 bases and the J gene end by 7 bases; junction bases not matched to a gene: 8. Here the CDR3 DNA reads TGCGCCAGCAGCTTCTCCGGGACTAGCGGGAGTTTTAATGAGCAGTTCTTC. It is translated as CASSFSGTSGSFNEQFF.

This clone was counted only a few times. The DNA for the CDR3 is TGTGCCAGTAGCCTCAGGGGGCTGAGCACCGGGGAGCTGTTTTTT. It translates to CASSLRGLSTGELFF. V usage is TRBV19 and J usage is TRBJ2-2, with 8 bases aligning to TRBD1. This CDR3 has 15 residues. Germline V gene sequence: CDR1 LNHDA, CDR2 SQIVND (reference sequence). V trimming: 6 bases; J trimming: 4 bases; junction bases outside the gene matches: 7.

This clone came up a few times. Different DNA sequences within this sample yield the same CDR3. The chain employs TRBV7-9 and TRBJ2-7; 9 bases agree with TRBD1. J was trimmed by 1 base and V by 5 bases; bases with no gene match: 6. Germline CDR1 is SEHNR and CDR2 is FQNEAQ (reference sequence). This CDR3 region has 15 residues. The DNA of the CDR3 is TGTGCCAGCAGCCCCGGCGGGACAGGGTCCTACGAGCAGTACTTC. This encodes CASSPGGTGSYEQYF.

This sequence joins TRBV7-2 and TRBJ1-2; 8 bases are shared with TRBD1. V was pared by 7 bases and J by 1 base, with 14 bases of the junction left unmatched. This CDR3 spans 17 amino acids. Looked up from germline, CDR1 is SGHTA and CDR2 is FQGNSA. CDR3 amino acids: CASTKGRQGTINYGYTF. The CDR3 DNA sequence: TGTGCCAGCACAAAGGGGAGACAGGGGACAATTAACTATGGCTACACCTTC.